A single sample is the source of the 18 T cell receptor beta chains below, sequenced in a study of T cells after yellow fever vaccination. Using its own MiXCR run on the 5' RACE reads, TCRdb lists one record per CDR3 protein. The sample lists some 110,000 distinct CDR3 sequences, about 7% occurring once. The sequenced sample was CD4+ T cells sorted from PBMCs, obtained more than 8 days after the first yellow fever vaccination. The receptors come from a man aged 18 to 29 who received the YFV17D yellow fever vaccine.

This clonotype was seen at least ten times. The V gene is TRBV20-1, the J gene TRBJ1-1; 11 bases map to TRBD1. With V trimmed by 8 bases and J by 4 bases, 9 bases remained unmatched. The CDR3 has 14 residues. Germline CDR1 DFQATT, CDR2 SNEGSKA (reference sequence). CDR3 nucleotides: TGCAGTTCCGACCCGGGACAGGGGGTCACTGAAGCTTTCTTT. Its protein is CSSDPGQGVTEAFF.

With regard to this clonotype: The germline gene is not matched at one end of the junction; a read error may be the cause. The rearrangement joins TRBV19 to TRBJ1-2; 7 nucleotides match TRBD1. Germline CDR1 LNHDA, CDR2 SQIVND (reference sequence). This CDR3 spans 13 amino acids. As DNA, the CDR3 is TGTGTCAGTAAACAGGGGCGAGACTATGGCTACACCTTC. Translating it yields CVSKQGRDYGYTF. The full variable domain, in which reference TRBV19 and TRBJ1-2 provide the parts outside the CDR3, is DGGITQSPKYLFRKEGQNVTLSCEQNLNHDAMYWYRQDPGQGLRLIYYSQIVNDFQKGDIAEGYSVSREKKESFPLTVTSAQKNPTAFYLCVSKQGRDYGYTFGSGTRLTVV.

A word on this clonotype: Being one base from a much bigger clone, this may be a read error. This rearrangement joins TRBV5-6 to TRBJ1-4; D is unresolved. V lost 7 bases, J lost 6 bases, and 10 bases lay in between. Germline CDR1 is SGHDT and CDR2 is YYEEEE. This CDR3 has 12 amino acids. CDR3 in amino acids: CASGRVDEKLFF. The CDR3 nucleotides are TGTGCCAGCGGGCGAGTGGATGAAAAACTGTTTTTT.

This clonotype was observed at least ten times. The CDR3 spells CATSVNEANTGELFF. CDR3 coding DNA: TGTGCCACCAGTGTTAACGAGGCGAACACCGGGGAGCTGTTTTTT. The chain is built from TRBV24-1 and TRBJ2-2; D ambiguous. CDR3 length: 15 residues. Trimming took 5 bases from V and 0 from J, leaving 9 bases between them. Germline V gene sequence: CDR1 KGHDR, CDR2 SFDVKD.

The chain has TRBV30 and TRBJ1-5, with D perhaps matching TRBD1 (5 bases). This CDR3 is 13 amino acids long. V lost 1 base and J 4 bases, leaving 8 bases between the germline ends. Germline V gene sequence: CDR1 GTSNPN, CDR2 SVGIG (reference sequence). The CDR3 region is CAWSAGANQPQHF. The CDR3, as DNA: TGTGCCTGGAGTGCTGGGGCGAATCAGCCCCAGCATTTT.

This clonotype was counted many times. The chain recombines TRBV5-1 with TRBJ2-5, with 11 bases lining up with TRBD2. The ends lost 0 bases at V and 5 bases at J; junction bases unmatched: 3. The CDR3 totals 15 residues. Germline CDR1 reads SGHRS; CDR2 reads YFSETQ. The CDR3 DNA reads as TGCGCCAGCAGCTTGGAAGCTAGCGGGGGGGAGACCCAGTACTTC. Encoded protein: CASSLEASGGETQYF.

Here the CDR3 DNA reads TGTGCCAGCAGCACCTGGACAGGGGCTGGAAACACCATATATTTT. The encoded protein is CASSTWTGAGNTIYF. This rearrangement joins TRBV5-4 to TRBJ1-3; TRBD1 aligns across 9 bases. CDR1 is SGHNT and CDR2 is YYREEE in the germline V gene (reference sequence). The CDR3 spans 15 residues. V was pared by 4 bases and J by 2 bases, with 4 bases of the junction left unmatched.

V is TRBV18 and J is TRBJ1-1; the D is unclear. CDR1 is KGHSH and CDR2 is LQKENI in the germline V gene. The CDR3 covers 14 residues. V was shortened by 3 bases and J by 3 bases, with 11 bases between the two germline ends. CDR3 nucleotide sequence: TGTGCCAGCTCACCGCAAAGAGTGGACACTGAAGCTTTCTTT. Its protein is CASSPQRVDTEAFF.

The table lists this clonotype with many counts. The V and J genes are TRBV12-3 or TRBV12-4 and TRBJ1-1, with D uncertain. CDR3 size: 12 residues. Trimming left V 2 bases short and J 7 bases short, with 8 bases between. CDR3 nucleotides: TGTGCCAGCAGTTTACGGGGTCTTGAAGCTTTCTTT. This gives the protein CASSLRGLEAFF.

At least ten counts were recorded for this clonotype. This rearrangement joins TRBV29-1 to TRBJ2-2, with 9 bases fitting TRBD1. Looked up from germline, CDR1 is SQVTM and CDR2 is ANQGSEA. The CDR3 covers 16 residues. The V gene end was trimmed by 4 bases and the J gene end by 5 bases; junction bases not matched to a gene: 11. CDR3: CSVAVGGQGLTGELFF. In DNA form, the CDR3 reads TGCAGCGTTGCGGTTGGGGGACAGGGTCTAACCGGGGAGCTGTTTTTT.

This clonotype was recorded at least ten times. The rearrangement joins TRBV5-1 to TRBJ2-3, with TRBD1 identical over 8 bases. The CDR3 sequence is 16 residues long. J gave up 1 base and V 0 bases, and 4 bases lay outside the gene matches. Germline loops: CDR1 SGHRS, CDR2 YFSETQ. For the CDR3, the DNA is TGCGCCAGCAGCTTGGCCGTGACAGGGGGCACAGATACGCAGTATTTT. Its protein is CASSLAVTGGTDTQYF.

The DNA for the CDR3 is TGTGCCAGCAGCCGGCAACCCGGGACTCAAGAGACCCAGTACTTC. Its protein product is CASSRQPGTQETQYF. The V gene is TRBV3-1, the J gene TRBJ2-5, with D perhaps TRBD2 (6 bases). V was cut by 4 bases and J by 2 bases, with 14 bases left in between. The germline V gene has CDR1 LGHDT and CDR2 YNNKEL (reference sequence). The CDR3 totals 15 residues.

This clonotype was counted ten times or more. The chain carries TRBV2 and TRBJ2-7; D might be TRBD1 (5 bases). The CDR3 spans 12 residues. Germline V gives CDR1 SNHLY, CDR2 FYNNEI. Deletions cut 7 bases from V and 1 base from J, with 8 bases between. The CDR3 loop is CASKGESYEQYV. As DNA, the CDR3 is TGTGCCAGCAAAGGGGAATCCTACGAGCAGTACGTC.

This clonotype was seen ten or more times. The chain is built from TRBV7-2 and TRBJ2-2; 8 nucleotides line up with TRBD1. This CDR3 region has 15 residues. Germline V lookup: CDR1 SGHTA, CDR2 FQGNSA. V lost 5 bases to trimming and J lost 4 bases; unmatched junction nucleotides: 6. CDR3 region: CASSQTGAGTGELFF. DNA of the CDR3: TGTGCCAGCAGCCAGACAGGGGCGGGCACCGGGGAGCTGTTTTTT.

This clonotype has just a few counts. The CDR3 protein is CSARASGVETQYF. In DNA form, the CDR3 reads TGCAGTGCTAGAGCTAGCGGGGTGGAGACCCAGTACTTC. The chain combines TRBV20-1 with TRBJ2-5; 9 nucleotides agree with TRBD2. The germline V gene encodes CDR1 DFQATT and CDR2 SNEGSKA (reference sequence). The CDR3 spans 13 residues. V was clipped by 1 base and J by 5 bases; unmatched bases: 2.

This clonotype was recorded many times. The CDR3 sequence is CASSVRLGARAEAFF. As DNA, the CDR3 is TGCGCCAGCAGCGTACGTTTGGGGGCGAGGGCTGAAGCTTTCTTT. The rearrangement joins TRBV5-1 to TRBJ1-1, with a tentative D call TRBD1 (6 bases). The CDR3 is 15 residues long. In germline, CDR1 is SGHRS, CDR2 YFSETQ. V was cut by 4 bases and J by 6 bases, with 19 bases left in between.

This chain links TRBV7-8 with TRBJ1-5; 8 positions match TRBD1. After removal of 4 bases from V and 7 bases from J, the junction contained 6 bases not matched to a gene. This CDR3 region has 14 residues. Germline CDR1 reads SGHVS; CDR2 reads FQNEAQ. CDR3 sequence reads: CASSSSDREQPQHF. The CDR3 bases are TGTGCCAGCAGCTCTTCGGACAGGGAGCAGCCCCAGCATTTT.

V usage is TRBV7-9 and J usage is TRBJ2-5; TRBD2 matches at 11 bases. This CDR3 is built from 16 residues. In germline, CDR1 is SEHNR, CDR2 FQNEAQ (reference sequence). V shed 4 bases, J shed 4 bases, and the junction held 8 bases outside the gene matches. The CDR3 nucleotides read TGTGCCAGCAGCTCCCCCGGACTAGCGGGCGGAGAGACCCAGTACTTC. This sequence encodes CASSSPGLAGGETQYF.